The rows below give T cell receptor beta chains drawn from one sample of a study of shared clonotypes between healthy human individuals. TCRdb's table, derived via immunoSEQ multiplex PCR, lists solely in-frame clones and lacks some. The sample has approximately 500,000 clones, less than 85% seen once. The specimen sequenced was PBMCs. These receptor sequences come from a woman aged 40 to 49 in good health. Some clones in this sample may be carry-over from other donors' samples. The CDR3 runs from the conserved cysteine through the conserved F or W. Fields, in order: CDR3 protein, CDR3 DNA, clone size, J gene, V gene, D gene. A D gene is named only where the DNA matches it firmly. Expanded clones are given a class, and other clones once, few, many or no size at all.

CDR3 protein: CASSLQGKDQPQHF; CDR3 DNA: TGTGCCAGCAGCCTACAGGGTAAGGATCAGCCCCAGCATTTT; clone size: .; J gene: TRBJ1-5; V gene: TRBV7-2; D gene: .
CDR3 protein: CASSADRGRGEAFF; CDR3 DNA: TGTGCCAGCAGTGCGGACAGGGGGCGGGGTGAAGCTTTCTTT; clone size: many; J gene: TRBJ1-1; V gene: TRBV28; D gene: TRBD1
CDR3 protein: CASRARQVPGDNEQFF; CDR3 DNA: TGTGCAAGTCGCGCCCGACAGGTTCCAGGGGACAATGAGCAGTTCTTC; clone size: .; J gene: TRBJ2-1; V gene: TRBV12-2; D gene: .
CDR3 protein: CAISESSSPSRYTF; CDR3 DNA: TGTGCCATCAGTGAGTCTTCCAGCCCCAGTCGCTACACCTTC; clone size: .; J gene: TRBJ1-2; V gene: TRBV10-3; D gene: .
CDR3 protein: CASSPLNLNEQYF; CDR3 DNA: TGTGCCAGCAGTCCCTTAAATTTAAACGAGCAGTACTTC; clone size: .; J gene: TRBJ2-7; V gene: TRBV27; D gene: .
CDR3 protein: CTSSQGGHEQFF; CDR3 DNA: TGCACCAGCAGCCAAGGGGGGCATGAGCAGTTCTTC; clone size: few; J gene: TRBJ2-1; V gene: TRBV1; D gene: .
CDR3 protein: CASSLLSGVVLSGQYF; CDR3 DNA: TGTGCCAGCAGCTTACTTTCTGGGGTGGTCCTATCGGGGCAGTACTTC; clone size: .; J gene: TRBJ2-7; V gene: TRBV7-9; D gene: .
CDR3 protein: CASSFTTGATNEQFF; CDR3 DNA: TGTGCCAGCAGCTTCACGACCGGGGCCACTAATGAGCAGTTCTTC; clone size: .; J gene: TRBJ2-1; V gene: TRBV7-2; D gene: .
CDR3 protein: CASSFLAGGRNEQFF; CDR3 DNA: TGTGCCAGCAGCTTCCTAGCGGGAGGTCGCAATGAGCAGTTCTTC; clone size: .; J gene: TRBJ2-1; V gene: TRBV5-6; D gene: TRBD2
CDR3 protein: CASSSEGVGNTIYF; CDR3 DNA: TGTGCCAGCAGTTCCGAGGGGGTAGGAAACACCATATATTTT; clone size: .; J gene: TRBJ1-3; V gene: TRBV2; D gene: .
CDR3 protein: CASSPRGTEAFF; CDR3 DNA: TGTGCCAGCAGCCCTCGGGGCACTGAAGCTTTCTTT; clone size: .; J gene: TRBJ1-1; V gene: TRBV7-9; D gene: .
CDR3 protein: CASSPGGRSYEQYF; CDR3 DNA: TGTGCCAGCTCACCGGGCGGGCGCTCCTACGAGCAGTACTTC; clone size: .; J gene: TRBJ2-7; V gene: TRBV18; D gene: .
CDR3 protein: CASSLDGTSTDTQYF; CDR3 DNA: TGCGCCAGCAGCTTGGATGGGACTAGCACAGATACGCAGTATTTT; clone size: .; J gene: TRBJ2-3; V gene: TRBV5-1; D gene: .
CDR3 protein: CASSQDRKYTQYF; CDR3 DNA: TGCGCCAGCAGCCAAGATCGGAAGTATACGCAGTATTTT; clone size: .; J gene: TRBJ2-3; V gene: TRBV4-3; D gene: .
CDR3 protein: CASSFSGAGVGNEQFF; CDR3 DNA: TGTGCCAGCAGCTTCTCAGGAGCGGGAGTGGGGAATGAGCAGTTCTTC; clone size: .; J gene: TRBJ2-1; V gene: TRBV7-2; D gene: TRBD2
CDR3 protein: CASRKGESYEQYF; CDR3 DNA: TGTGCCAGCAGGAAGGGCGAGTCCTACGAGCAGTACTTC; clone size: .; J gene: TRBJ2-7; V gene: TRBV7-9; D gene: .
CDR3 protein: CASRSNTRVVSNEQFF; CDR3 DNA: TGTGCCAGCAGATCGAACACCAGGGTCGTTAGCAATGAGCAGTTCTTC; clone size: many; J gene: TRBJ2-1; V gene: TRBV28; D gene: .
CDR3 protein: CASSSQETQYF; CDR3 DNA: TGTGCCAGCAGCAGTCAAGAGACCCAGTACTTC; clone size: .; J gene: TRBJ2-5; V gene: TRBV9; D gene: .
CDR3 protein: CASSEGSISAQHF; CDR3 DNA: TGTGCCAGCAGTGAAGGCTCTATATCAGCCCAGCATTTT; clone size: .; J gene: TRBJ1-5; V gene: TRBV6-1; D gene: .
CDR3 protein: CASSLQPGSSEQYF; CDR3 DNA: TGTGCCAGCAGCTTACAACCGGGGTCGAGCGAGCAGTACTTC; clone size: medium-sized; J gene: TRBJ2-7; V gene: TRBV7-7; D gene: .
CDR3 protein: CASSTYSLYEQYF; CDR3 DNA: TGTGCCAGCAGCACATACAGCCTTTACGAGCAGTACTTC; clone size: .; J gene: TRBJ2-7; V gene: TRBV5-5; D gene: .
CDR3 protein: CASSYGVNTEAFF; CDR3 DNA: TGTGCCAGCAGCTATGGAGTGAACACTGAAGCTTTCTTT; clone size: few; J gene: TRBJ1-1; V gene: TRBV11-3; D gene: .